This TCR beta chain was captured by sequencing in a study of T cell responses to AZD1222 COVID-19 vaccine. Overall study context: Second-dose schedules of about 4 or about 12 weeks were combined. Whole-study findings and limits: Seropositive status at baseline applied to only 5 to 7 AZD1222 recipients. Repertoire samples came only from after the peak T cell response. Clonal diversity was possibly underestimated; the donors were predominantly white British and more often female.

Comment on this clone: Its antigen is currently unknown.

The CDR3 sequence is 21 residues long. Germline loops: CDR1 LGHNA, CDR2 YSLEER. V shed 4 bases, J shed 2 bases, and the junction held 22 bases outside the gene matches. Method: immunoSEQ multiplex PCR; TCRdb's copy keeps in-frame clones and lacks some. The sample lists roughly 100,000 clones, approximately 88% seen once, with 20% in the top ten. The rearrangement uses TRBV4-3 and TRBJ2-3, with 9 bases identical to TRBD2. The starting material was peripheral blood, obtained on day 0 of AZD1222 vaccination. This TCR derives from an adult in good health. CDR3 bases: TGCGCCAGCAGCCGGCTCCCGGTAGTACTAGCGGGCGTCTACAACACAGATACGCAGTATTTT. As protein: CASSRLPVVLAGVYNTDTQYF.